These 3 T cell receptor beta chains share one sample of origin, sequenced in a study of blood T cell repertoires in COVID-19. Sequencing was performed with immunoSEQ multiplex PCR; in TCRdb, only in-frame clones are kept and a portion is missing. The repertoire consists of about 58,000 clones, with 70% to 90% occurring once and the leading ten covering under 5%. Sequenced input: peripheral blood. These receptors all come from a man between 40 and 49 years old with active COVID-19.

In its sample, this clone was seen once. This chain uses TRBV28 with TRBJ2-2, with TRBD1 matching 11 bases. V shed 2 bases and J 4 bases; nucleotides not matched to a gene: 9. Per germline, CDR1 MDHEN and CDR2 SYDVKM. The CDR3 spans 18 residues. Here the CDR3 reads CASSLGRGTGGLTGELFF. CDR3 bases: TGTGCCAGCAGTTTAGGTCGAGGGACAGGGGGACTCACCGGGGAGCTGTTTTTT.

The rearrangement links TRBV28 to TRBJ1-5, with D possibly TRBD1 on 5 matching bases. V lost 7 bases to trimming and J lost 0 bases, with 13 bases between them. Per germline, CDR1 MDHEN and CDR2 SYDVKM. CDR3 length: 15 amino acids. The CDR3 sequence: CASKNSGDSNQPQHF. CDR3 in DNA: TGTGCCAGCAAAAACTCGGGGGATAGCAATCAGCCCCAGCATTTT.

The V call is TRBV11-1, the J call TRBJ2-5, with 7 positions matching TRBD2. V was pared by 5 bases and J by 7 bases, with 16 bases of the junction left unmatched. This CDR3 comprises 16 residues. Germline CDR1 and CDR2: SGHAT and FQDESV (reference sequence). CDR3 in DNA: TGTGCCAGCAGCCCATACCAGGGAGGGCCGGTAGGGACCCAGTACTTC. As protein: CASSPYQGGPVGTQYF.